The 2 T cell receptor beta chains reported below all come from one sample, sequenced in a study of T cells in Graves' hyperthyroidism and ophthalmopathy. From RNA transcripts, TCR beta CDR3 regions were amplified. The HTBI primer set was used in a first-round RT-PCR of the TCR CDR3. TCRdb redid the calling of the multiplex PCR reads with MiXCR, one entry per CDR3 protein. This table holds around 450,000 distinct CDR3 sequences, approximately 15% found once. The sequenced material came from blood. The source of these receptors is a young woman with Graves' hyperthyroidism.

Many counts were recorded for this clonotype. The chain is built from TRBV20-1 and TRBJ1-1; a weak D match, TRBD1 (5 bases). The CDR3 covers 13 residues. Trimming took off 6 bases at V and 1 base at J, with 12 bases between the two ends. Germline lookup yields CDR1 DFQATT and CDR2 SNEGSKA (reference sequence). The CDR3, as DNA: TGCAGTGCCGGGGACGTCTCGAACACTGAAGCTTTCTTT. This codes for CSAGDVSNTEAFF.

This chain links TRBV28 with TRBJ1-1, with D uncertain. Germline-derived CDR1 and CDR2 are MDHEN and SYDVKM. This CDR3 is 12 amino acids long. Trimming shortened V by 4 bases and J by 2 bases, and 5 bases separated the two germline ends. The CDR3 here is CASSYPNTEAFF. CDR3 in DNA: TGTGCCAGCAGTTATCCAAACACTGAAGCTTTCTTT.